This record covers a single TCR beta chain. The CDR3 sequence is 15 residues long. Germline CDR1 is SGHAT and CDR2 is FQDESV (reference sequence). Trimming shortened V by 6 bases and J by 1 base, and 15 bases separated the two germline ends. The source of the sample is a study of blood T cell repertoires in COVID-19. Sequenced by immunoSEQ multiplex PCR; TCRdb stores in-frame clones only, minus some. The sample gives 20,000 to 25,000 clones, around 89% of which show up once; about a quarter is in the top ten. The sequence was collected from a human donor with active COVID-19. The donor label of this sample is uncertain. The sequenced sample consisted of peripheral blood. The V call is TRBV11-1, the J call TRBJ2-5, with a possible D match to TRBD1 (6 bases). CDR3 in DNA: TGTGCCAGCAGAAAGAACCAGGACAGCCAAGAGACCCAGTACTTC. Translating it yields CASRKNQDSQETQYF.